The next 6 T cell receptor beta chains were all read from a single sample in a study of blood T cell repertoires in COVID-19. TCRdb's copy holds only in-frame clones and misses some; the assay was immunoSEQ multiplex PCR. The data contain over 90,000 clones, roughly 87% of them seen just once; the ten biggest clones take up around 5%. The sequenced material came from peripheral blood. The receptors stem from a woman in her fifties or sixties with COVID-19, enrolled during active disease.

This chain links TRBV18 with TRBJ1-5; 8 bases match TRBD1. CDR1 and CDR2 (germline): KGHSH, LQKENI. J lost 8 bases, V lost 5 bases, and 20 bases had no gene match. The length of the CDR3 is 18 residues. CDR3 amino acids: CASSSGTGSSINHEPQHF. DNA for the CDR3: TGTGCCAGCTCATCCGGGACAGGTAGCTCAATCAATCACGAGCCCCAGCATTTT.

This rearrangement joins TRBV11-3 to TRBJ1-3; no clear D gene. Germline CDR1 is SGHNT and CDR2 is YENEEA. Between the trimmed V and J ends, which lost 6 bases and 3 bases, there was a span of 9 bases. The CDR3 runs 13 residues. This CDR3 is CASSSSFGNTIYF. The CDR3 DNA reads TGTGCCAGCAGTTCGTCCTTTGGAAACACCATATATTTT.

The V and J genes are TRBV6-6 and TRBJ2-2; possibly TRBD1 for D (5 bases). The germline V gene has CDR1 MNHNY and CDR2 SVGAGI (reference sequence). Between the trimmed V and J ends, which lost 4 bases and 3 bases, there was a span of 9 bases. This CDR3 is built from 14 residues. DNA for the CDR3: TGTGCCAGCAGTTCGCCCAGGGACACCGGGGAGCTGTTTTTT. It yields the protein CASSSPRDTGELFF.

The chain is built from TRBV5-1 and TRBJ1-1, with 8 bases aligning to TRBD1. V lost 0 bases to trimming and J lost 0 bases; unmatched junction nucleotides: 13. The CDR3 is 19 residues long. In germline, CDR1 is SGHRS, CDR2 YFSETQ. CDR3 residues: CASSLGIGSGGGMNTEAFF. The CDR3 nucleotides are TGCGCCAGCAGCTTGGGCATCGGGTCAGGGGGCGGGATGAACACTGAAGCTTTCTTT.

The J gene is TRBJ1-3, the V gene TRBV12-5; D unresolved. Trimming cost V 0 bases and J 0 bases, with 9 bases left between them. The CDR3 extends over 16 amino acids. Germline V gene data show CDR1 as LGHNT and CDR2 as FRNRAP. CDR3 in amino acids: CASGLVQSGSGNTIYF. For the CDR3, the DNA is TGTGCTAGTGGTTTGGTACAGTCAGGCTCTGGAAACACCATATATTTT.

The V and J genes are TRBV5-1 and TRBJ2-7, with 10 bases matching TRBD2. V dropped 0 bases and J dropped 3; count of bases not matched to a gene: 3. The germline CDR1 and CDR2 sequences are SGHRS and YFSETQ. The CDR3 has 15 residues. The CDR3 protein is CASSLDTSGVYEQYF. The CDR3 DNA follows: TGCGCCAGCAGCTTGGATACTAGCGGGGTCTACGAGCAGTACTTC. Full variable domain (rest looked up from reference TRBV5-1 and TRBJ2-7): KAGVTQTPRYLIKTRGQQVTLSCSPISGHRSVSWYQQTPGQGLQFLFEYFSETQRNKGNFPGRFSGRQFSNSRSEMNVSTLELGDSALYLCASSLDTSGVYEQYFGPGTRLTVT.